This T cell receptor beta chain is from a study of T cell changes during pregnancy in multiple sclerosis. Generated by immunoSEQ multiplex PCR, the TCRdb table keeps only in-frame clones and is missing some. Of over 45,000 clones detected, about 87% appear once; the ten largest clones hold 1.9%. Remarks on this clone: The junction and the germline gene differ at one end; a read error may be behind it.

The TCR originated in a female donor with multiple sclerosis, enrolled in a pregnancy study. Specimen: peripheral blood, collected in the first trimester of pregnancy.

The DNA for the CDR3 is TGTGCCAGCAGCTTATACGCCAGGGGTACGAGCACAGATACGCGGTATTTT. Translation gives CASSLYARGTSTDTRYF. The chain carries TRBV7-3 and TRBJ2-3, with a tentative D call TRBD1 (6 bases). CDR1 SGHTA and CDR2 FQGTGA come from the germline V gene. The CDR3 is 17 residues long.